The following is a T cell receptor (beta chain) sequence with its context. Its antigen is unidentified. This entry comes from a study of radiation and T cells in renal cell carcinoma. V shed 4 bases and J 3 bases; nucleotides not matched to a gene: 6. The CDR3 loop spans 14 amino acids. The germline V gene encodes CDR1 SGHKS and CDR2 YYEKEE (reference sequence). The table came from immunoSEQ multiplex PCR; TCRdb's copy has only in-frame clones and leaves some out. The data contain approximately 110,000 clones, around 84% of them singletons. Study-wide points: Pretreatment tumor biopsies were lacking, so baseline clonotypes are unknown.

Specified time point: baseline pretreatment blood. Treatment described: 15 Gy SBRT to primary tumor, nephrectomy 4 weeks later. Serial blood draws occurred at baseline and 2 and 4 weeks post-SBRT. The origin of this receptor is a woman in her sixties or seventies with renal cell carcinoma. The specimen comprised blood, sampled from a patient whose treatment included radiotherapy and nephrectomy. The J gene is TRBJ2-5, the V gene TRBV5-5; 7 bases line up with TRBD1. The DNA for the CDR3 is TGTGCCAGCAGCCTTGACAGGGTTGAAGAGACCCAGTACTTC. Amino acids: CASSLDRVEETQYF.